The T cell receptor (beta chain) under discussion was sequenced for a study of shared clonotypes between healthy human individuals (dated by TCRdb to 2019 to 2021). For the wider study: The cohort included three men and two women between 18 and 49 years of age. The study deeply sequenced blood TCR repertoires of five healthy adults to estimate repertoire size and the extent of clonotype sharing between individuals. Between about 0.8 and 9 billion PBMCs per donor were obtained by leukapheresis. Different laboratories and diverse techniques were used to prepare libraries and sequence TCR repertoires, to increase sequencing depth and limit assay-specific biases. For each donor, CD4 naive and CD4 memory were each run on three plates, CD8 naive on two plates, and CD8 memory on one plate.

CD8 naive samples were obtained by positive selection for CCR7 among CD45RO-negative cells, yielding a CD45RA+CCR7+ population from which TemRA cells were excluded. Donors were healthy HIV-negative adults with no recently reported acute infections or vaccinations. Every donor was a Caucasian adult living in Nashville, Tennessee, USA. After blood collection by leukapheresis, PBMCs were isolated using Ficoll-Histopaque density gradient centrifugation and then cryopreserved in the vapor phase of liquid nitrogen. Purity and quantity of every magnetically sorted T cell population were checked by analytical flow cytometry. Genomic DNA was isolated from each sorted fraction and quantified by UV absorbance on a Nanodrop 2000c. From a lookup of the germline V gene, CDR1 and CDR2 are SGHDN and FVKESK. Reading from cysteine to phenylalanine, the CDR3 counts 13 amino acids. Just CDR3 DNA is preserved here, 39 bases in frame from base 1. At the junction V is shortened by 0 bases and J by 7 bases, with 7 bases in between.

Concerning this clone: Its cognate antigen has yet to be identified. Qualities for individual bases were not recorded, and no much larger clone is one base off. The identical CDR3 is also encoded by other nucleotide sequences in the sample.

Using the deep immunoSEQ assay, TCR CDR3 regions were amplified from genomic DNA by multiplex PCR. Extracted genomic DNA from each cell subset was distributed evenly across all wells of several immunoSEQ 96-well plates, and each plate was treated as a replicate. Each replicate PCR for sorted subsets received approximately 220 ng genomic DNA, equal to about 30,000 T cell genomes. Purified libraries were quantified with a Qubit 3.0 fluorometer, sized on a Bioanalyzer 2100, and re-quantified with the KAPA Library Quantification kit. Every immunoSEQ 96-well plate was sequenced on a dedicated single-read 150-cycle Illumina NextSeq 550 flow cell. The original methods were these. The immunoSEQ output contained only junctional sequences without quality scores, so filtering could not match that applied to full-length reads. To assign V/J genes and CDR3, sequences were annotated against IMGT germline references using PyIR, a Python wrapper for IgBLAST v1.9. Reads were removed for weak V/J assignments (E-value above 1e-6), missing CDR3, stop codons, out-of-frame junctions, or ambiguous translated residues. V3J clonotypes were defined as sequences sharing an identical inferred V gene, J gene, and CDR3 amino acid sequence. To compute the percentage overlap between repertoires, the number of shared unique clonotypes was divided by the size of the smaller repertoire. Richness of each repertoire was evaluated using RTK rarefaction, the Chao1 estimator, and Recon v2.1 estimates of unobserved clonotypes. For all TCRbeta clonotypes obtained by the gDNA method from a handful of donors, generation probabilities were computed with OLGA. Not all clones reach the TCRdb copy of this immuneACCESS table, which keeps in-frame sequences only. Checked studies attribute under half of the gap to unresolved V genes and leave the rest unexplained. V, J and clone size reflect that table, while D and trimming were determined from the DNA. The sample records approximately 1.9 million clones, roughly 95% of which are singletons. The ten largest clonotypes hold approximately 1.7% of the sample.

The research as a whole found: Even with the large sequencing depth, rarefaction of the sorted-subset datasets indicated that sequencing was incomplete. Because the study included a small number of donors, the genetic and exposure-history diversity represented was limited. Higher generation probabilities were observed for clonotypes shared by all four sorted-subset donors than for non-shared clonotypes. Based on pairwise subsampling, the degree of clonotype sharing among donors was expected to be affected by sequencing depth. Larger estimated clonotype richness was generally found for naive subsets than for memory subsets. When four donors were compared, the shared fraction of clonotypes was about 5% for naive CD4, around 3.6% for naive CD8, 2.3% for memory CD4, and 0.3% to 0.5% for memory CD8. Sampling was restricted to blood, and TCR repertoires in tissue are likely to differ from TCR repertoires in blood.

The chain couples TRBV14 to TRBJ1-5, with the D gene not clear enough to name. The TCR comes from a young man in good health. Some clones in this sample may be carry-over from other donors' samples. Sequenced: naive CD8+ T cells from PBMCs. The cell subset or site label, read with the paper, signifies: CD45RA+CCR7+. The DNA reads as follows: TGTGCCAGCAGCCAAGATAGAGGCCAGCCCCAGCATTTT. Its amino acids are CASSQDRGQPQHF.